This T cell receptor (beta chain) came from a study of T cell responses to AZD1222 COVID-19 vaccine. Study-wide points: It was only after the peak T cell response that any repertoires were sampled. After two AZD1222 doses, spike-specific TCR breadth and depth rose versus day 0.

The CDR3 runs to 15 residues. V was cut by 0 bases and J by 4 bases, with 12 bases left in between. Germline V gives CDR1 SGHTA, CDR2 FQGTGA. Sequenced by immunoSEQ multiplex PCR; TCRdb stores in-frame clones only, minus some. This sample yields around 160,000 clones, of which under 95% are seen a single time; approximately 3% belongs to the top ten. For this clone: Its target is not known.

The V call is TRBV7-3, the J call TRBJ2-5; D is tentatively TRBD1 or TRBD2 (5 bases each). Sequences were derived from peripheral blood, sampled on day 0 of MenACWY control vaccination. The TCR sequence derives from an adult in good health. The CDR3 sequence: CASSLTWGSGETQYF. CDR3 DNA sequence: TGTGCCAGCAGCTTAACTTGGGGGTCCGGAGAGACCCAGTACTTC.